The text below deals with one TCR beta chain. Its target is not known. A read error may account for a junction end that differs from germline. This CDR3 is built from 16 residues. CDR1 is SGDLS, CDR2 YYNGEE, per germline. Only healthy Caucasians were included as donors. Using its own MiXCR run on the 5' RACE reads, TCRdb lists one record per CDR3 protein. The data contain hundreds of thousands of distinct CDR3 sequences, 8.5% to 9.5% of them seen just once; the ten biggest clones take up more than 0.75%. The sample comes from a study of identical twins. General observations from the study: Out-of-frame TCR alpha sharing in monozygotic twins exceeded recombination model predictions. Alpha sequences that were out-of-frame and twin-shared showed an excess of low generation probability. Conclusions leaned on cross-sectional statistical analysis and did not track the same donors over time.

This same sample was also taken into another study, of yellow fever vaccine responses in identical twins.

This chain uses TRBV9 with TRBJ2-5; 13 bases align to TRBD2. This clonotype was obtained from a woman under 30 in good health. Sequenced: PBMCs. CDR3 nucleotide sequence: TGTGCCAGCAGCGTAGGACTAGCGGGGGGTGGTGAGACCCAGTGCTTC. Its translation is CASSVGLAGGGETQCF. Full variable domain (outside the CDR3, taken from reference TRBV9 and TRBJ2-5): DSGVTQTPKHLITATGQRVTLRCSPRSGDLSVYWYQQSLDQGLQFLIQYYNGEERAKGNILERFSAQQFPDLHSELNLSSLELGDSALYFCASSVGLAGGGETQCFGPGTRLLVL.